Shown below are 26 T cell receptor beta chains from a single sample sequenced in a study of early T cells in non-severe SARS-CoV-2 infection. TCRdb used MiXCR to reprocess the 5' RACE reads, holding one entry per CDR3 protein. The sample has some 37,000 distinct CDR3 sequences, nearly 10% seen once. The sequencing input was whole blood. The receptors stem from an adult who was a healthcare worker with PCR-confirmed SARS-CoV-2 infection or an uninfected control (not recorded which).

This clonotype was seen many times. CDR3 bases: TGTGCCAGCAGTCATCCCAGGGCCTACGAGCAGTACTTC. Protein product: CASSHPRAYEQYF. This chain joins TRBV7-8 and TRBJ2-7; TRBD1 is a possible D gene (5 bases). V lost 6 bases and J 2 bases, leaving 11 bases between the germline ends. The CDR3 is made up of 13 amino acids. Germline lookup yields CDR1 SGHVS and CDR2 FQNEAQ.

The gene calls are TRBV19 and TRBJ2-3, with 7 bases aligning to TRBD2. Per germline, CDR1 LNHDA and CDR2 SQIVND (reference sequence). V dropped 1 base and J dropped 0; count of bases not matched to a gene: 7. This CDR3 region has 17 residues. The DNA of the CDR3 is TGTGCCAGTAGTATAGCACGCCAGCGGGGAAGCACAGATACGCAGTATTTT. Amino acids: CASSIARQRGSTDTQYF.

This clonotype was observed a few times. This chain joins TRBV2 and TRBJ2-1, with TRBD1 as a possible D gene (5 bases). The CDR3 sequence is 12 residues long. Germline loops: CDR1 SNHLY, CDR2 FYNNEI. V lost 11 bases and J lost 5, with 13 bases in between. In DNA, the CDR3 is TGTGCCGGGGCTCTACCCCACAATGAGCAGTTCTTC. It encodes CAGALPHNEQFF.

There are many counts of this clonotype. The V gene is TRBV5-7, the J gene TRBJ1-6, with a possible D match to TRBD1 (6 bases). TRBV5-7 is marked as an open reading frame, function uncertain. The CDR3 covers 16 residues. V lost 4 bases, J lost 3 bases, and 14 bases lay in between. DNA of the CDR3: TGTGCCAGCAGCCTACAGGGACCCAACTATAATTCACCCCTCCACTTT. Its protein is CASSLQGPNYNSPLHF.

This clonotype was detected many times. This sequence joins TRBV2 and TRBJ1-2, with D possibly being TRBD1 (5 bases). The CDR3 has 12 amino acids. From germline, CDR1 is SNHLY and CDR2 FYNNEI. Between the trimmed V and J ends, which lost 6 bases and 8 bases, there was a span of 13 bases. CDR3 in DNA: TGTGCCAGCAGGAGGGGTCTGGTAGGCTACACCTTC. It specifies CASRRGLVGYTF.

J is TRBJ2-5 and V is TRBV5-1; the D gene could be TRBD1 or TRBD2 (5 bases each). V was shortened by 4 bases and J by 1 base, with 8 bases between the two germline ends. This CDR3 contains 13 residues. CDR1 is SGHRS and CDR2 is YFSETQ in the germline V gene. The CDR3 loop is CASSPGPQETQYF. Here the CDR3 DNA reads TGCGCCAGCAGCCCGGGGCCCCAAGAGACCCAGTACTTC. Full variable domain (missing parts from reference TRBV5-1 and TRBJ2-5): KAGVTQTPRYLIKTRGQQVTLSCSPISGHRSVSWYQQTPGQGLQFLFEYFSETQRNKGNFPGRFSGRQFSNSRSEMNVSTLELGDSALYLCASSPGPQETQYFGPGTRLLVL.

By share of the sample, this clonotype is medium-sized (0.01 to 0.1%). The CDR3 loop is CASSLRSRGGEQFF. DNA of the CDR3: TGTGCCAGCAGTCTCCGGAGCCGGGGAGGTGAGCAGTTCTTC. The V call is TRBV7-2, the J call TRBJ2-1; D is perhaps TRBD2 (6 bases). The V gene lost 6 bases and the J gene lost 9 bases, with 18 bases spanning the gap. This CDR3 region has 14 residues. Germline CDR1 reads SGHTA; CDR2 reads FQGNSA.

This chain joins TRBV11-2 and TRBJ2-7; D remains ambiguous. Trimming stripped 4 bases from V and 3 bases from J, with 4 bases between. Germline V CDR1 and CDR2: SGHAT, FQNNGV. The CDR3 loop spans 11 amino acids. CDR3 DNA: TGTGCCAGCAGCTCGGTCTACGAGCAGTACTTC. It translates to CASSSVYEQYF.

Only a few counts were recorded for this clonotype. This CDR3 is CASSLTPLNTEAFF. As DNA, the CDR3 is TGTGCCAGCAGCCTCACACCTTTGAACACTGAAGCTTTCTTT. The rearrangement uses TRBV7-3 and TRBJ1-1, with unresolved D. The CDR3 has 14 residues. CDR1 and CDR2 (germline): SGHTA, FQGTGA. Trimming took off 5 bases at V and 0 bases at J, with 10 bases between the two ends.

This clonotype was seen at least ten times. The genes are TRBV27 and TRBJ2-7, with D tentatively TRBD2 (6 bases). The CDR3 sequence is 16 residues long. CDR1 is MNHEY and CDR2 is SMNVEV in the germline V gene (reference sequence). The V end was cut by 0 bases, the J end by 0 bases, with 12 bases between. The DNA of the CDR3 is TGTGCCAGCAGTTTATCGGTAGCGACTAGCTCCTACGAGCAGTACTTC. It yields the protein CASSLSVATSSYEQYF.

At least ten counts were recorded for this clonotype. The gene calls are TRBV20-1 and TRBJ2-7; D is possibly TRBD2 (7 bases). Germline CDR1 is DFQATT and CDR2 is SNEGSKA (reference sequence). The V end lost 5 bases, the J end lost 4 bases, and 15 bases lay between the germline ends. The CDR3 consists of 13 residues. The CDR3 DNA reads TGCAGTGCTCCCCGGGGGGACAATTACGAGCAGTACTTC. Its protein is CSAPRGDNYEQYF.

This clonotype was seen at least ten times. The rearrangement links TRBV5-5 to TRBJ2-5; D tentatively fits TRBD1 or TRBD2 (5 bases each). Germline lookup yields CDR1 SGHKS and CDR2 YYEKEE (reference sequence). The CDR3 totals 17 residues. Trimming shortened V by 0 bases and J by 7 bases, and 22 bases separated the two germline ends. The CDR3 DNA follows: TGTGCCAGCAGCTTGGGGGGCTTCGGGACCCTTCGGGGGACCCAGTACTTC. Amino acid sequence: CASSLGGFGTLRGTQYF.

This clonotype was recorded once. The rearrangement links TRBV25-1 to TRBJ2-3; a weak D match, TRBD2 (5 bases). CDR1 and CDR2 from the germline V gene are MGHDK and SYGVNS. The CDR3 length is 15 residues. Between the trimmed V and J ends, which lost 2 bases and 0 bases, there was a span of 9 bases. The CDR3 spells CASSEPWTSTDTQYF. The CDR3 nucleotides read TGTGCCAGCAGTGAACCCTGGACTAGCACAGATACGCAGTATTTT.

This clonotype was seen a handful of times. This rearrangement joins TRBV6-2 or TRBV6-3 to TRBJ2-6, with D perhaps matching TRBD2 (5 bases). Germline CDR1 MNHEY, CDR2 SVGEGT. This CDR3 contains 15 residues. Trimming shortened V by 2 bases and J by 8 bases, and 13 bases separated the two germline ends. CDR3: CASSYAVAGTNVLTF. CDR3 DNA sequence: TGTGCCAGCAGTTACGCGGTAGCCGGGACCAACGTCCTGACTTTC.

This chain links TRBV28 with TRBJ2-1; TRBD2 is a possible D gene (7 bases). The germline CDR1 and CDR2 sequences are MDHEN and SYDVKM. This CDR3 has 15 residues. V gave up 6 bases and J gave up 4 bases, with 16 bases separating them. The CDR3 reads CASREAGASYNEQFF. CDR3 in DNA: TGTGCCAGCAGAGAGGCGGGGGCGAGTTACAATGAGCAGTTCTTC.

This clonotype has ten or more counts. This chain joins TRBV7-9 and TRBJ2-5; 10 nucleotides match TRBD1. J gave up 2 bases and V 5 bases, and 8 bases lay outside the gene matches. Germline lookup yields CDR1 SEHNR and CDR2 FQNEAQ (reference sequence). This CDR3 has 16 amino acids. The CDR3 loop reads CASSRRTGGRQETQYF. CDR3 nucleotide sequence: TGTGCCAGCAGCCGACGGACAGGGGGGCGGCAAGAGACCCAGTACTTC.

By share of the sample, this clonotype is medium-sized. The V and J genes are TRBV28 and TRBJ1-5; no clear D. Germline CDR1 and CDR2: MDHEN and SYDVKM. Trimming stripped 7 bases from V and 5 bases from J, with 21 bases between. This CDR3 comprises 16 residues. DNA for the CDR3: TGTGCCAGCATCTCCTCTTTAAGTCCGGTTGATCAGCCCCAGCATTTT. Encoded protein: CASISSLSPVDQPQHF.

This clonotype has a count of ten or more. The J gene is TRBJ2-7, the V gene TRBV20-1; tentatively, D is TRBD1 (6 bases). Looked up from germline, CDR1 is DFQATT and CDR2 is SNEGSKA (reference sequence). Trimming left V 3 bases short and J 4 bases short, with 10 bases between. There are 12 residues in the CDR3. The CDR3, as DNA: TGCAGTGCTAGCAGGGGAAAGTACGAGCAGTACTTC. The encoded protein is CSASRGKYEQYF.

This clonotype was counted many times. The chain carries TRBV20-1 and TRBJ1-2, with unresolved D. Trimming left V 0 bases short and J 4 bases short, with 15 bases between. Germline V CDR1 and CDR2: DFQATT, SNEGSKA (reference sequence). The CDR3 extends over 15 amino acids. Here the CDR3 DNA reads TGCAGTGCTAGAGATCAGCTGGGGATGGCCTATGGCTACACCTTC. Translated, it gives CSARDQLGMAYGYTF.

This clonotype was recorded at least ten times. The rearrangement links TRBV12-3 or TRBV12-4 to TRBJ2-1, with 9 bases fitting TRBD1. CDR3 length: 12 residues. V lost 3 bases to trimming and J lost 15 bases; unmatched junction nucleotides: 6. The CDR3 DNA follows: TGTGCCAGCAGTTTTTCTCGACAGGGGGGGTTCTTC. Encoded protein: CASSFSRQGGFF.

This clonotype was seen more than once but under ten times. The chain combines TRBV28 with TRBJ1-2; maybe TRBD1 (5 bases). This CDR3 has 12 amino acids. CDR1 is MDHEN, CDR2 SYDVKM, per germline. V was pared by 3 bases and J by 8 bases, with 10 bases between. CDR3 bases: TGTGCCAGCAGTTTCAGGGTTGAAGGCTACACCTTC. This gives the protein CASSFRVEGYTF.

This clonotype was recorded many times. The V call is TRBV7-3, the J call TRBJ2-5; 8 bases map to TRBD1. Trimming took 2 bases from V and 5 from J; bases not matched to a gene: 7. Per germline, CDR1 SGHTA and CDR2 FQGTGA. The CDR3 length is 15 residues. The CDR3 loop is CASSLRTGIGETQYF. CDR3 nucleotides: TGTGCCAGCAGCTTACGGACAGGGATCGGGGAGACCCAGTACTTC.

V is TRBV7-9 and J is TRBJ2-7, with TRBD1 identical over 10 bases. Germline CDR1 is SEHNR and CDR2 is FQNEAQ (reference sequence). The trim removed 0 bases at V and 1 base at J, leaving 12 bases unmatched. The CDR3 loop spans 19 amino acids. In DNA form, the CDR3 reads TGTGCCAGCAGCTTAGCGAGTGGCAAAGGGACAGGGGAATCCTACGAGCAGTACTTC. It translates to CASSLASGKGTGESYEQYF.

This clonotype is categorized as medium-sized. The chain is built from TRBV12-3 or TRBV12-4 and TRBJ2-5; TRBD1 aligns across 8 bases. Trimming took 8 bases from V and 6 from J; bases not matched to a gene: 8. This CDR3 is built from 13 residues. The CDR3 DNA is TGTGCCAGCGGACAGGGCGGAACGAAGACCCAGTACTTC. Translated: CASGQGGTKTQYF.

This clonotype appeared a few times. The CDR3 DNA follows: TGCAGTGCTAGAGGGACTGCCCGTCGAGGGGAGCTGTTTTTT. Amino acids: CSARGTARRGELFF. This chain connects TRBV20-1 to TRBJ2-2; D perhaps matches TRBD2 (5 bases). V lost 1 base and J lost 8, with 14 bases in between. In germline, CDR1 is DFQATT, CDR2 SNEGSKA (reference sequence). This CDR3 is built from 14 residues.

The sample holds a few counts of this clonotype. V gene TRBV12-3 or TRBV12-4 combines with J gene TRBJ1-4, with D possibly TRBD1 on 5 matching bases. V dropped 3 bases and J dropped 1 base, with 6 bases sitting between them. The CDR3 runs 14 residues. The CDR3 loop is CASSFRETNEKLFF. In DNA, the CDR3 is TGTGCCAGCAGTTTCAGGGAAACTAATGAAAAACTGTTTTTT.